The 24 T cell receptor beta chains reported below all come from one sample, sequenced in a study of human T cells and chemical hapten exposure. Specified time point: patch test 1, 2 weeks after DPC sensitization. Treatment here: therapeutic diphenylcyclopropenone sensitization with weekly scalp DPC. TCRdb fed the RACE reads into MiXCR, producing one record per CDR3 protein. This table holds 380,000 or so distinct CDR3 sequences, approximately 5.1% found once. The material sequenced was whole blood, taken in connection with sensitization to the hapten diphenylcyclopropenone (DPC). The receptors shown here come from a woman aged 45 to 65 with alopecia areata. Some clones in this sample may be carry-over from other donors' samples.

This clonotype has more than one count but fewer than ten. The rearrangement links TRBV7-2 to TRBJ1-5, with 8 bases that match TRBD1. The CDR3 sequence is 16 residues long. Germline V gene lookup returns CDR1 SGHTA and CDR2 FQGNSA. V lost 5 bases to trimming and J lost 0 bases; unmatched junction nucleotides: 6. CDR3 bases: TGTGCCAGCAGCCAACGGACAGGGTTTAGCAATCAGCCCCAGCATTTT. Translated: CASSQRTGFSNQPQHF.

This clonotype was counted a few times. The CDR3 nucleotides read TGTGCCAGGCAAGAGACCCAGTACTTC. This gives the protein CARQETQYF. This chain links TRBV12-5 with TRBJ2-5; D gene uncertain. This CDR3 is 9 amino acids long. Germline CDR1 is LGHNT and CDR2 is FRNRAP.

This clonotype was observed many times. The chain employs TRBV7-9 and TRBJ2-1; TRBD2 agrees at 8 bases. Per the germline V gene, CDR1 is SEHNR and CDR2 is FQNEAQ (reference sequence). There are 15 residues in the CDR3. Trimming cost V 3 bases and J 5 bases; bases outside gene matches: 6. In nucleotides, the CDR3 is TGTGCCAGCAGCTTGGGAGCGGGGGTTCACAATGAGCAGTTCTTC. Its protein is CASSLGAGVHNEQFF.

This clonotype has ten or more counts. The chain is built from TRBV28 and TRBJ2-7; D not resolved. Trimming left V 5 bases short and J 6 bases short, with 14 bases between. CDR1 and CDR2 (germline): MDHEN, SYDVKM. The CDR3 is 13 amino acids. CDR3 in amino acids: CASSPVGNSEQYF. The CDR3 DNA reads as TGTGCCAGCAGTCCCGTAGGTAATTCCGAGCAGTACTTC.

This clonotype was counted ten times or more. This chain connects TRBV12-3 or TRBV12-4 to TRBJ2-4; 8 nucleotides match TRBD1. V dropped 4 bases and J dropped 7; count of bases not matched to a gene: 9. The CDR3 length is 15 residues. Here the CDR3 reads CASSSFGTGLNIQYF. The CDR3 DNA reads TGTGCCAGCAGTTCCTTCGGGACAGGTTTGAACATTCAGTACTTC.

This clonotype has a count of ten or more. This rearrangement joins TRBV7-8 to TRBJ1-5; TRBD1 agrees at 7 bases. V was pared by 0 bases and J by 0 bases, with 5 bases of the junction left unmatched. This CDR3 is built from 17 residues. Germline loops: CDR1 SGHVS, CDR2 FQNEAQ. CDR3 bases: TGTGCCAGCAGCTTAGCGGGGGGACAGCCTAGCAATCAGCCCCAGCATTTT. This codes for CASSLAGGQPSNQPQHF.

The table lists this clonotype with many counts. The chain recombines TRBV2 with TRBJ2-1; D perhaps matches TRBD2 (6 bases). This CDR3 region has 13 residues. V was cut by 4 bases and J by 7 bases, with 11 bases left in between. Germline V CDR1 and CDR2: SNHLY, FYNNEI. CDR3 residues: CASSGGSGNEQFF. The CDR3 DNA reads TGTGCCAGCAGTGGAGGTAGCGGAAATGAGCAGTTCTTC.

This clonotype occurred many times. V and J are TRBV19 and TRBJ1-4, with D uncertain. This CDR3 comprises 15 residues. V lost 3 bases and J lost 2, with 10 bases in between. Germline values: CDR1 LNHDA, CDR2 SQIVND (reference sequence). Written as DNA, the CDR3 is TGTGCCAGTAGTATTGGACGGAGGACTAATGAAAAACTGTTTTTT. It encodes CASSIGRRTNEKLFF.

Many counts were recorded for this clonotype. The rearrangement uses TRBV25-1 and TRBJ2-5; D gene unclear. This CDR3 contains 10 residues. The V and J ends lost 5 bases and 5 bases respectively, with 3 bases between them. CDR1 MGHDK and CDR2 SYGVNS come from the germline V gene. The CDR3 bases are TGTGCCAGCAGTCTCGAGACCCAGTACTTC. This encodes CASSLETQYF.

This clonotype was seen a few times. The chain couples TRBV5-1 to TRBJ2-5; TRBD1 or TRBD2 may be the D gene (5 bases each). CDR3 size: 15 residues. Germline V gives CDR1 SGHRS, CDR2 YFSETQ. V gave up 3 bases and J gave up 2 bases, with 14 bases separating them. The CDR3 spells CASSWWGSRQETQYF. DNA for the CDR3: TGCGCCAGCAGCTGGTGGGGGAGCCGTCAAGAGACCCAGTACTTC.

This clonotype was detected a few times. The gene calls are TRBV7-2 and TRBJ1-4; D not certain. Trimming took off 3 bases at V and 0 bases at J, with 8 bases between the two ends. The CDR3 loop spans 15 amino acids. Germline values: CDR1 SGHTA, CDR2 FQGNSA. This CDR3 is CASSLDLTTNEKLFF. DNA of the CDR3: TGTGCCAGCAGCTTGGACCTTACAACTAATGAAAAACTGTTTTTT.

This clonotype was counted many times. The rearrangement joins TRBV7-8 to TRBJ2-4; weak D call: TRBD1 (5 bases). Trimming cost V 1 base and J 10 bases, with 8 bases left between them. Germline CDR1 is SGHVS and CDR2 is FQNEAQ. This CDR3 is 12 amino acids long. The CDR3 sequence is CASSLGTGIQYF. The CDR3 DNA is TGTGCCAGCAGCTTAGGTACAGGTATTCAGTACTTC.

CDR3 DNA sequence: TGTGCCAGCAGTGAATCAGGGAGAGCTGAAGCTTTCTTT. Its translation: CASSESGRAEAFF. V gene TRBV6-1 combines with J gene TRBJ1-1, with D possibly matching TRBD1 (5 bases). The CDR3 is made up of 13 amino acids. Germline values: CDR1 MNHNS, CDR2 SASEGT. Trimming left V 2 bases short and J 6 bases short, with 10 bases between.

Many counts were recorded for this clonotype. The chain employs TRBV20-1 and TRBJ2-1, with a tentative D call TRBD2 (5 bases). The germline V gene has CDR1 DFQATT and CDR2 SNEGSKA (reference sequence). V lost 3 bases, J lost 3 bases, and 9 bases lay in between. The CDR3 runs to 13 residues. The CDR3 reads CSASGDNYNEQFF. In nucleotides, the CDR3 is TGCAGTGCTAGCGGGGATAACTACAATGAGCAGTTCTTC.

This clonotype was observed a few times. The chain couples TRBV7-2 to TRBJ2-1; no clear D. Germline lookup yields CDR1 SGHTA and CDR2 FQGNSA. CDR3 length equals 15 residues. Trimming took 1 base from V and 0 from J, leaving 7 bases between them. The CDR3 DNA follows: TGTGCCAGCAGCTTAGATTGGAGCTCCTACAATGAGCAGTTCTTC. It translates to CASSLDWSSYNEQFF. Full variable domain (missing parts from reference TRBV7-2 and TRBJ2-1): GAGVSQSPSNKVTEKGKDVELRCDPISGHTALYWYRQSLGQGLEFLIYFQGNSAPDKSGLPSDRFSAERTGGSVSTLTIQRTQQEDSAVYLCASSLDWSSYNEQFFGPGTRLTVL.

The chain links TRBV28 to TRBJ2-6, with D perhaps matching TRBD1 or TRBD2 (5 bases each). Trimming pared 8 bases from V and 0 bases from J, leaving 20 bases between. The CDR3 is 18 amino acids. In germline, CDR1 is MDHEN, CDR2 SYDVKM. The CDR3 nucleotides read TGTGCCAGCCGAGAAGTCCGGGACGTAGACTCTGGGGCCAACGTCCTGACTTTC. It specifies CASREVRDVDSGANVLTF. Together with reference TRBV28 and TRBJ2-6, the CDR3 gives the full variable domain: DVKVTQSSRYLVKRTGEKVFLECVQDMDHENMFWYRQDPGLGLRLIYFSYDVKMKEKGDIPEGYSVSREKKERFSLILESASTNQTSMYLCASREVRDVDSGANVLTFGAGSRLTVL.

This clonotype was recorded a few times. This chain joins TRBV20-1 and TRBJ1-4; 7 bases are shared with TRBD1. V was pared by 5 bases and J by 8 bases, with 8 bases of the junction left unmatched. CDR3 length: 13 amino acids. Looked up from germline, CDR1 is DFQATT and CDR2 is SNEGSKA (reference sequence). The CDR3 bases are TGCAGTGCTCCAACAGGGGTCGGAGAAAAACTGTTTTTT. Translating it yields CSAPTGVGEKLFF.

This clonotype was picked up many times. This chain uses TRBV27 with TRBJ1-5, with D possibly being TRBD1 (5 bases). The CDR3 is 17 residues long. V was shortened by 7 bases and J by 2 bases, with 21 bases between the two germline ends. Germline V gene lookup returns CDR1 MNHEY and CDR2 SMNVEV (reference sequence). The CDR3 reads CASTPFIVGDGNQPQHF. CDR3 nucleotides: TGTGCCAGCACTCCTTTTATAGTGGGGGATGGCAATCAGCCCCAGCATTTT.

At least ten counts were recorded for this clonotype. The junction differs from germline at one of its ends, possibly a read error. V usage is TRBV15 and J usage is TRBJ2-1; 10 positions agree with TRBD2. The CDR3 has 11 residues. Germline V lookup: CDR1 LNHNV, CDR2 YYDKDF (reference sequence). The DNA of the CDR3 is TGTGCCACCAGCAGCAGCGGGGGGGCTCTCTTC. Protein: CATSSSGGALF.

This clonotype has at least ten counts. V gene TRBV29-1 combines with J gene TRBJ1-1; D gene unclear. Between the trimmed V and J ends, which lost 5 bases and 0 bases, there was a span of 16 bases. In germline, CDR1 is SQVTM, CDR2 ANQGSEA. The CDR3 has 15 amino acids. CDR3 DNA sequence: TGCAGCGTTAACGAGGCAGACGGAATGAACACTGAAGCTTTCTTT. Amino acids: CSVNEADGMNTEAFF.

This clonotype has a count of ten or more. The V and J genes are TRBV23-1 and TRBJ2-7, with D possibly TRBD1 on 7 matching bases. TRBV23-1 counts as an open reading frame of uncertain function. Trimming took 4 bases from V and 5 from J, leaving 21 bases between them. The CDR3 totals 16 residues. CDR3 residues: CASSLQRQGGEDEQYF. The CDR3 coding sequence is TGCGCCAGCAGTCTTCAGAGACAGGGAGGAGAGGACGAGCAGTACTTC.

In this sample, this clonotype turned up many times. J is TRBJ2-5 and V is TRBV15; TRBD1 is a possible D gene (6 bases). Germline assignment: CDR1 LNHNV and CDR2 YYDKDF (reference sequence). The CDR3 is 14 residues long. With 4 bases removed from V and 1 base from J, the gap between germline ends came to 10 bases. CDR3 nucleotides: TGTGCCACCAGCACCGAGGGGGTCCAAGAGACCCAGTACTTC. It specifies CATSTEGVQETQYF.

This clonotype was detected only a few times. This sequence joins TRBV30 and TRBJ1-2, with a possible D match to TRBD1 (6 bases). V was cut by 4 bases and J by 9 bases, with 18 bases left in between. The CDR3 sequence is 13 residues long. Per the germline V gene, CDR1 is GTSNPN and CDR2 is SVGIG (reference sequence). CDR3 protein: CAWIEGSGGSYTF. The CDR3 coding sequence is TGTGCCTGGATCGAGGGGTCTGGGGGCAGCTACACCTTC.

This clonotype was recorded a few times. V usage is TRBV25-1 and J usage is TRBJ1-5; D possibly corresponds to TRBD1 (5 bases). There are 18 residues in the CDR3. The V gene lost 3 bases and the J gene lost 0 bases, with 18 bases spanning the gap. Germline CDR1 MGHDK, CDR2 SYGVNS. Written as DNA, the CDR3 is TGTGCCAGCAGTGAGACCGGATCGGGACTTAATAGCAATCAGCCCCAGCATTTT. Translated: CASSETGSGLNSNQPQHF.